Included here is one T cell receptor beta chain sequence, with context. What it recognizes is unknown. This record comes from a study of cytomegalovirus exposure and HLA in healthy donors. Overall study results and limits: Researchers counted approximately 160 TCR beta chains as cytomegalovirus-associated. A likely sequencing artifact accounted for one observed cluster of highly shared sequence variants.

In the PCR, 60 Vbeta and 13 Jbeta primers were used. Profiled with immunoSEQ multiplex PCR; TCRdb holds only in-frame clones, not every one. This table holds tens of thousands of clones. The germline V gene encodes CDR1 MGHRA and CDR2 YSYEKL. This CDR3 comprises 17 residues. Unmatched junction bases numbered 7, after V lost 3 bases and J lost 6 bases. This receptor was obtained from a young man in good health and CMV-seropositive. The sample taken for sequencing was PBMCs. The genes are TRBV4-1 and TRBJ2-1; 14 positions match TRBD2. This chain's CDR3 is CASSHPGLAGGLNEQFF. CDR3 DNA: TGCGCCAGCAGCCACCCCGGACTAGCGGGAGGTCTCAATGAGCAGTTCTTC.